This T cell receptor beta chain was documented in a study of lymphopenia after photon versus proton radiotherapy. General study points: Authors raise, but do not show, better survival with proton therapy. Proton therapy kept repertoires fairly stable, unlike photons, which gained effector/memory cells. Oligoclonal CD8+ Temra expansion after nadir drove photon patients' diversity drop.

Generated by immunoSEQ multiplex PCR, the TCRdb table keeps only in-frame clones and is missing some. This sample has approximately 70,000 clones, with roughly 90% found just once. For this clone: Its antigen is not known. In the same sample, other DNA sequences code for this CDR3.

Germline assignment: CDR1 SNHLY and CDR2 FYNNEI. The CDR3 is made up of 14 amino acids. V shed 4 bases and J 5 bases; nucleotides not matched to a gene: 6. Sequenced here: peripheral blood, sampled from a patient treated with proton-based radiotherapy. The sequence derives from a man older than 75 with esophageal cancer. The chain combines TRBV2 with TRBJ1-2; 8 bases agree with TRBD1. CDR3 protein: CASSGAGQGYGYTF. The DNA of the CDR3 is TGTGCCAGCAGTGGCGCAGGACAGGGTTATGGCTACACCTTC.